The TCR beta chain under discussion was sequenced for a study of blood T cell repertoires in COVID-19. The wider study: T cells, B-cell-depleted T cells, or PBMCs provided the cDNA or gDNA that served as material.

In the study's own analysis: Scientists estimated how many nucleated cells there were by amplifying reference gene primers. The table came from immunoSEQ multiplex PCR; TCRdb's copy has only in-frame clones and leaves some out. Clone size and V and J calls were adopted from that table, with D and trimming inferred from the DNA. The sample has 300,000 to 350,000 clones, 75% to 90% seen once; the top ten hold about 2%. The V gene end was trimmed by 5 bases and the J gene end by 1 base; junction bases not matched to a gene: 5. The CDR3 totals 15 residues. CDR1 and CDR2 (germline): SGHRS, YFSETQ. Sequencing was done on a sample of peripheral blood. The chain combines TRBV5-1 with TRBJ1-5, with 8 bases aligning to TRBD1. This sequence was found in a man aged 18 to 30 with active or convalescent COVID-19. The CDR3 protein is CASSSGGLSNQPQHF. Written as DNA, the CDR3 is TGCGCCAGCAGTTCAGGGGGCTTAAGCAATCAGCCCCAGCATTTT.